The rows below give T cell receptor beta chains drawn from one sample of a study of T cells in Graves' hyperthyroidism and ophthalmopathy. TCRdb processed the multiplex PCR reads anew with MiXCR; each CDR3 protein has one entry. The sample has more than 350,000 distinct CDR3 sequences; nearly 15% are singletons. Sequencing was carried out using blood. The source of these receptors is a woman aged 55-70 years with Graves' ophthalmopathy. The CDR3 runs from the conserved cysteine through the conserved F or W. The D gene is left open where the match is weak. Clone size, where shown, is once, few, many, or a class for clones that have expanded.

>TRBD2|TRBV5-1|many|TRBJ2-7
CASSAAAGTDEQYF
TGCGCCAGCAGCGCCGCAGCGGGAACCGACGAGCAGTACTTC
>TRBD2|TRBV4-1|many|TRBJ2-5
CASSQVGGRETQYF
TGCGCCAGCAGCCAAGTGGGGGGGAGGGAGACCCAGTACTTC
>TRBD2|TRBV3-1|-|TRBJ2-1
CASSLGLAEDGGQFF
TGTGCCAGCAGCCTCGGACTAGCGGAAGACGGTGGGCAGTTCTTC
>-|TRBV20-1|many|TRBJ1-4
CSARRSTNEKLFF
TGCAGTGCTCGACGGTCAACTAATGAAAAACTGTTTTTT
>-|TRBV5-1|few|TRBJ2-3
CASRTTDTQYF
TGCGCCAGCCGTACCACAGATACGCAGTATTTT
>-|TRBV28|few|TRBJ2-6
CASTEGGAGANVLTF
TGTGCCAGCACCGAGGGGGGTGCTGGGGCCAACGTCCTGACTTTC
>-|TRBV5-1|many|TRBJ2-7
CASSLEGRVLVDEQYF
TGCGCCAGCAGCTTGGAAGGCCGGGTGCTCGTGGACGAGCAGTACTTC
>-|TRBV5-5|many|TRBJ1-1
CASSLGQRALNTEAFF
TGTGCCAGCAGCTTGGGGCAGAGAGCTTTGAACACTGAAGCTTTCTTT
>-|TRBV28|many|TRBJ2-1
CASSDRRTFYNEQFF
TGTGCCAGCAGTGACAGGCGAACTTTCTACAATGAGCAGTTCTTC
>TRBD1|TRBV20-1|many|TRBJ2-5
CSANRGLETQYF
TGCAGTGCAAACAGGGGGCTGGAGACCCAGTACTTC
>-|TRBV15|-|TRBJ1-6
CATSRDRNSPLHF
TGTGCCACCAGCAGAGATCGCAATTCACCCCTCCACTTT
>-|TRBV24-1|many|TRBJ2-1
CATKGTSGSIAGNEQFF
TGTGCCACCAAAGGGACCTCGGGGTCGATCGCGGGCAATGAGCAGTTCTTC
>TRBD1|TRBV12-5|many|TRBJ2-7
CASGLAGTVYYEQYF
TGTGCTAGTGGTTTGGCCGGGACAGTCTACTACGAGCAGTACTTC
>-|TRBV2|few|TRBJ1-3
CASSEAGPTRNTIYF
TGTGCCAGCAGTGAAGCTGGACCGACGCGAAACACCATATATTTT
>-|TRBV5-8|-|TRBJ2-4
CASSLRAGGSNIQYF
TGTGCCAGCAGCTTGAGGGCTGGCGGATCGAACATTCAGTACTTC
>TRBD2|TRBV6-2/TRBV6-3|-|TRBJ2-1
CASSLTSASPGSYNEQFF
TGTGCCAGCAGTCTGACTAGCGCCTCACCAGGCTCCTACAATGAGCAGTTCTTC
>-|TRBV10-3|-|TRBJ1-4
CAIGEGRGGEKLFF
TGTGCCATCGGAGAGGGGAGGGGGGGTGAAAAACTGTTTTTT
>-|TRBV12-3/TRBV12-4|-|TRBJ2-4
CASAFMVKNIQYF
TGTGCCAGCGCTTTTATGGTCAAAAACATTCAGTACTTC
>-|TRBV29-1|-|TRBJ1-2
CSVVGRGFDGYTF
TGCAGCGTTGTTGGGCGAGGGTTCGATGGCTACACCTTC
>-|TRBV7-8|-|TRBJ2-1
CASREGASGRYNEQFF
TGTGCCAGCCGTGAGGGGGCTAGCGGGCGCTACAATGAGCAGTTCTTC
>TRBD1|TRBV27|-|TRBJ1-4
CARGGQGAHEKLFF
TGTGCCAGAGGGGGACAGGGGGCGCATGAAAAACTGTTTTTT
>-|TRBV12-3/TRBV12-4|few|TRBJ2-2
CASSLNGGATGELFF
TGTGCCAGCAGTTTAAATGGGGGGGCAACCGGGGAGCTGTTTTTT
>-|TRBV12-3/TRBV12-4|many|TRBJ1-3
CASSPPASGNTIYF
TGTGCCAGCAGTCCCCCGGCCTCTGGAAACACCATATATTTT
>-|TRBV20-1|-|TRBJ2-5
CSYRDIETQYF
TGCAGTTACAGGGATATAGAGACCCAGTACTTC
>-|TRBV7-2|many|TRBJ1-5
CASSQQGYQPQHF
TGTGCCAGCAGTCAACAGGGCTATCAGCCCCAGCATTTT